The table lists the clone carrying this T cell receptor beta chain with a count of one. Its antigen is not known. Germline CDR1 is SGHTA and CDR2 is FQGNSA. V was shortened by 5 bases and J by 4 bases, with 12 bases between the two germline ends. The CDR3 consists of 14 residues. Sample-barcoded 5' priming and a J-beta primer mix drove a second PCR of roughly 6 to 12 cycles. TCRdb itself ran the 5' RACE reads through MiXCR, one entry per CDR3 protein. The table records 1.5 million or so distinct CDR3 sequences, around 39% of them present only once. The source of the sample is a study of blood T cells in healthy people across ages. Every donor contributed roughly 11 milliliters of peripheral blood by blood draw. Total RNA extraction produced at least 5.5 micrograms (per sample) for the study. Whole-study results and caveats: In these data, TCR beta diversity tracked strongly with naive T cell percentage. Expanded clonotype changes were possibly confounded by unknown donor CMV status.

The chain links TRBV7-2 to TRBJ2-1; D gene unclear. The source of this sequence is a woman younger than 35 in good health. Sequenced: blood. CDR3 protein: CASSVGLTYNEQFF. In nucleotides, the CDR3 is TGTGCCAGCAGCGTAGGGCTCACTTACAATGAGCAGTTCTTC. Together with reference TRBV7-2 and TRBJ2-1, the CDR3 gives the full variable domain: GAGVSQSPSNKVTEKGKDVELRCDPISGHTALYWYRQSLGQGLEFLIYFQGNSAPDKSGLPSDRFSAERTGGSVSTLTIQRTQQEDSAVYLCASSVGLTYNEQFFGPGTRLTVL.